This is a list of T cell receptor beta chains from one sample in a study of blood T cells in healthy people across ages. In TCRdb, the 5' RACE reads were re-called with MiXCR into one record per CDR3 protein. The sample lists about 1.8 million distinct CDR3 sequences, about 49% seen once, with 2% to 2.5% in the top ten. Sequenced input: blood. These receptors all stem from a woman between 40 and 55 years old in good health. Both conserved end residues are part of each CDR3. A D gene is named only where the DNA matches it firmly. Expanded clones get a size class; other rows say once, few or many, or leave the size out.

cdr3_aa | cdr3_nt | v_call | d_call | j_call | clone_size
CASSLESGGPPYEQYF | TGTGCCAGCAGCTTAGAAAGCGGGGGGCCCCCCTACGAGCAGTACTTC | TRBV7-8 | TRBD2 | TRBJ2-7 | NA
CASSQDGTTTYEQYF | TGCGCCAGCAGCCAAGATGGGACTACAACCTACGAGCAGTACTTC | TRBV4-3 | TRBD2 | TRBJ2-7 | NA
CSAKRTGTDTQYF | TGCAGTGCTAAACGGACAGGGACAGATACGCAGTATTTT | TRBV20-1 | TRBD1 | TRBJ2-3 | NA
CAISEHDYGYTF | TGTGCCATCAGTGAACACGACTATGGCTACACCTTC | TRBV10-3 | NA | TRBJ1-2 | once
CSARANLGQGVRGHQVNEQFF | TGCAGTGCTAGGGCCAATCTGGGACAGGGGGTGAGGGGCCACCAAGTCAATGAGCAGTTCTTC | TRBV20-1 | TRBD1 | TRBJ2-1 | NA
CASSDLGTGSYNEQFF | TGTGCCAGCAGTGATCTGGGGACAGGCTCCTACAATGAGCAGTTCTTC | TRBV6-1 | TRBD1 | TRBJ2-1 | few
CASSLIERDQPQHF | TGTGCCAGCAGTTTAATCGAGCGAGATCAGCCCCAGCATTTT | TRBV28 | NA | TRBJ1-5 | NA
CASSQVGQGTNEQFF | TGCGCCAGCAGCCAAGTAGGACAGGGGACGAATGAGCAGTTCTTC | TRBV4-3 | TRBD1 | TRBJ2-1 | few
CASSLVGTTNEKLFF | TGTGCCAGCAGCTTAGTCGGGACAACTAATGAAAAACTGTTTTTT | TRBV7-2 | NA | TRBJ1-4 | NA
CATSRDRGHLNEQYF | TGTGCCACCAGCAGAGACAGGGGCCACCTTAATGAGCAGTACTTC | TRBV15 | NA | TRBJ2-7 | NA
CSANRDSDTMYTQPQHF | TGCAGTGCAAACCGGGACAGCGACACTATGTATACTCAGCCCCAGCATTTT | TRBV20-1 | TRBD1 | TRBJ1-5 | NA
CATSDPPGTSGGSYNGQFF | TGTGCCACCAGTGATCCCCCAGGGACTAGCGGGGGATCCTACAATGGGCAGTTCTTC | TRBV24-1 | TRBD2 | TRBJ2-1 | NA
CASSPRSLEGLQPQHF | TGTGCCAGCAGCCCACGTTCGTTAGAGGGACTTCAGCCCCAGCATTTT | TRBV12-3/TRBV12-4 | NA | TRBJ1-5 | NA
CASRLLPGTIYNEQFF | TGTGCCAGCAGGCTCCTCCCCGGGACAATATACAATGAGCAGTTCTTC | TRBV6-5 | NA | TRBJ2-1 | few
CASSFLGVSQETQYF | TGTGCCAGCAGTTTCTTGGGGGTTAGCCAAGAGACCCAGTACTTC | TRBV27 | NA | TRBJ2-5 | few
CSARQGGNINEQFF | TGCAGTGCCAGACAGGGGGGTAACATCAATGAGCAGTTCTTC | TRBV20-1 | TRBD1 | TRBJ2-1 | once
CASSPSMGRLNEKLFF | TGTGCCAGCAGCCCTAGTATGGGACGCCTTAATGAAAAACTGTTTTTT | TRBV7-6 | NA | TRBJ1-4 | few
CATSSRSGGDEQFF | TGTGCCACCAGTAGCAGGTCCGGGGGGGATGAGCAGTTCTTC | TRBV24-1 | TRBD2 | TRBJ2-1 | NA
CASRELGNSGAHVLTF | TGTGCCAGCAGAGAACTGGGGAACTCTGGGGCCCACGTCCTGACTTTC | TRBV6-2/TRBV6-3 | NA | TRBJ2-6 | once
CASRPGTGDEQFF | TGTGCCAGCAGACCCGGGACAGGGGATGAGCAGTTCTTC | TRBV7-9 | TRBD1 | TRBJ2-1 | NA
CASSFLGRVGNIQYF | TGTGCCAGCAGCTTCCTGGGCAGGGTCGGTAACATTCAGTACTTC | TRBV7-2 | NA | TRBJ2-4 | few
CASSETGRAGEKLFF | TGTGCCAGCAGCGAAACGGGGAGGGCGGGCGAAAAACTGTTTTTT | TRBV6-4 | NA | TRBJ1-4 | NA
CASRVAATNEKLFF | TGTGCCAGTAGGGTGGCAGCAACTAATGAAAAACTGTTTTTT | TRBV19 | NA | TRBJ1-4 | NA
CASSQKRDGSGANVLTF | TGCGCCAGCAGCCAAAAAAGGGATGGCTCTGGGGCCAACGTCCTGACTTTC | TRBV4-3 | NA | TRBJ2-6 | few
CASSLIIQETQYF | TGCGCCAGCAGCTTGATAATACAAGAGACCCAGTACTTC | TRBV5-1 | NA | TRBJ2-5 | NA
CASSLEKDYGYTF | TGTGCCAGCAGCTTAGAGAAAGACTATGGCTACACCTTC | TRBV7-2 | NA | TRBJ1-2 | once
CASSGSGGILWEQYF | TGTGCCAGCAGTGGTAGCGGGGGGATCCTTTGGGAGCAGTACTTC | TRBV2 | TRBD2 | TRBJ2-4 | NA
CATSRELGTTSYNEQFF | TGTGCCACCAGCAGAGAGCTAGGGACCACCTCCTACAATGAGCAGTTCTTC | TRBV15 | NA | TRBJ2-1 | few
CASSQGQGHEQYF | TGTGCCAGCAGCCAAGGACAGGGCCACGAGCAGTACTTC | TRBV3-1 | TRBD1 | TRBJ2-7 | NA
CASSAQGGNGTETQYF | TGTGCCAGCAGTGCCCAGGGCGGGAATGGCACAGAAACGCAGTATTTT | TRBV6-1 | NA | TRBJ2-3 | NA
CASSLDDSGDYEQYF | TGCGCCAGCAGCCTAGACGACAGTGGAGACTACGAGCAGTACTTC | TRBV4-1 | NA | TRBJ2-7 | NA
CASSYRQGDYEKLFF | TGCGCCAGCAGCTACCGACAGGGCGACTATGAAAAACTGTTTTTT | TRBV4-3 | TRBD1 | TRBJ1-4 | NA
CASIGGTSYNEQFF | TGTGCCAGCATTGGGGGGACTTCCTACAATGAGCAGTTCTTC | TRBV27 | NA | TRBJ2-1 | NA
CASSPPGANYGYTF | TGTGCCAGCAGCCCTCCGGGAGCTAACTATGGCTACACCTTC | TRBV7-2 | NA | TRBJ1-2 | many
CASSSQRSSYNEQFF | TGTGCCAGCAGCAGTCAGAGGAGCTCCTACAATGAGCAGTTCTTC | TRBV7-2 | NA | TRBJ2-1 | NA
CASSQESAGARSSYEQYF | TGCGCCAGCAGCCAAGAATCCGCAGGGGCAAGGAGCTCCTACGAGCAGTACTTC | TRBV4-1 | NA | TRBJ2-7 | NA
CASSNGDRYPNEAFF | TGTGCCAGCAGCAACGGGGACAGGTACCCAAATGAAGCTTTCTTT | TRBV6-6 | TRBD1 | TRBJ1-1 | NA
CASSYLAYGTDTQYF | TGTGCCAGCAGTTACCTAGCATACGGCACAGATACGCAGTATTTT | TRBV6-5 | NA | TRBJ2-3 | NA
CASSLEQGAFTEQYF | TGCGCCAGCAGCTTGGAACAGGGGGCGTTCACGGAGCAGTACTTC | TRBV5-1 | TRBD1 | TRBJ2-7 | many
CASSPLGYGYTF | TGTGCCAGCAGTCCCTTGGGATACGGCTACACCTTC | TRBV27 | NA | TRBJ1-2 | NA
CASSLAQTGGRPLHF | TGTGCCAGCAGCTTAGCCCAGACAGGGGGCCGACCCCTCCACTTT | TRBV7-2 | TRBD1 | TRBJ1-6 | few
CSTSRGPDNEQFF | TGCAGTACAAGTAGAGGGCCGGACAATGAGCAGTTCTTC | TRBV20-1 | NA | TRBJ2-1 | NA
CATSGGGDFNEQFF | TGTGCCACCAGTGGGGGGGGAGATTTCAATGAGCAGTTCTTC | TRBV24-1 | TRBD2 | TRBJ2-1 | NA
CASSFGAANEKLFF | TGTGCCAGCAGCTTCGGGGCCGCTAATGAAAAACTGTTTTTT | TRBV7-9 | NA | TRBJ1-4 | NA
CASSSSGTTYNEQFF | TGCGCCAGCAGCTCTTCCGGGACTACCTACAATGAGCAGTTCTTC | TRBV5-1 | TRBD2 | TRBJ2-1 | few
CSHGGTATYNEQFF | TGCAGCCACGGAGGGACTGCTACCTACAATGAGCAGTTCTTC | TRBV29-1 | NA | TRBJ2-1 | NA
CSAPITGEQTQYF | TGCAGTGCCCCAATTACAGGGGAGCAGACCCAGTACTTC | TRBV20-1 | TRBD1 | TRBJ2-5 | few
CASSLSGVIVETQYF | TGTGCCAGCAGCTTAAGCGGGGTCATAGTTGAGACCCAGTACTTC | TRBV7-2 | TRBD2 | TRBJ2-5 | NA
CASRLVDSPLHF | TGTGCCAGCAGACTAGTAGATTCACCCCTCCACTTT | TRBV3-1 | NA | TRBJ1-6 | NA
CASSLDGAGGRRDTQYF | TGTGCCAGCAGCTTAGATGGAGCGGGGGGCCGTAGGGATACGCAGTATTTT | TRBV7-8 | TRBD2 | TRBJ2-3 | NA
CASSSQTSGGSGTQYF | TGCGCCAGCAGCTCCCAGACTAGCGGGGGATCCGGTACGCAGTATTTT | TRBV5-1 | TRBD2 | TRBJ2-3 | NA
CASSIGQRNTEAFF | TGCGCCAGCAGCATAGGACAGAGGAACACTGAAGCTTTCTTT | TRBV5-1 | NA | TRBJ1-1 | NA